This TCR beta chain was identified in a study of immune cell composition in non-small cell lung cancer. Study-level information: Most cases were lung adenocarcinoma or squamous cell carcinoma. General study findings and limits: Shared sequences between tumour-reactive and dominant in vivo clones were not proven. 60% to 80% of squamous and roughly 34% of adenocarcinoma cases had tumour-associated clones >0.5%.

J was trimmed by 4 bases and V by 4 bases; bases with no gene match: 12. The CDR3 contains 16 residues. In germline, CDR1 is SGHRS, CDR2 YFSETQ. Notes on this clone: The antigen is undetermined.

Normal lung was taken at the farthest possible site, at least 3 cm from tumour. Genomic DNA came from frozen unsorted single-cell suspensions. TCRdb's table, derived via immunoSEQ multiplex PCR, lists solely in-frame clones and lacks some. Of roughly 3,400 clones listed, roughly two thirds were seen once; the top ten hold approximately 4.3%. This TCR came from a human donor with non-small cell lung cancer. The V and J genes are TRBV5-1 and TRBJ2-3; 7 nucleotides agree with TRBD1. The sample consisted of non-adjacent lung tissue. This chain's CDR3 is CASSTIPAGGPDTQYF. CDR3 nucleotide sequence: TGCGCCAGCAGCACGATCCCGGCAGGGGGACCAGATACGCAGTATTTT.